This entry concerns a single TCR beta chain. Its matching antigen is unknown. The PCR had 60 Vbeta and 13 Jbeta primers. Sequenced by immunoSEQ multiplex PCR; TCRdb stores in-frame clones only, minus some. The sample gives 150,000 to 170,000 clones, about 76% of which show up once; 7.7% is in the top ten. Germline V gene sequence: CDR1 LNHDA, CDR2 SQIVND (reference sequence). V shed 6 bases and J 6 bases; nucleotides not matched to a gene: 8. This CDR3 has 15 residues. This specimen comes from a study of cytomegalovirus exposure and HLA in healthy donors. The study's findings and limits: Earlier analysis looked at TCR beta V segments, and most were productive about 87% or about 30% of the time. Analysis performed later found roughly 17,000 TCR beta sequences associated with HLA alleles at 0.05 false discovery rate.

J is TRBJ1-5 and V is TRBV19, with TRBD1 matching over 10 bases. The TCR comes from a man younger than 45 in good health and CMV-seropositive. The specimen was PBMCs. CDR3 DNA sequence: TGTGCCAGTAGGGTCGGGACAGGGGTTGCTCAGCCCCAGCATTTT. Its translation is CASRVGTGVAQPQHF. Full variable domain (remainder filled in from reference TRBV19 and TRBJ1-5): DGGITQSPKYLFRKEGQNVTLSCEQNLNHDAMYWYRQDPGQGLRLIYYSQIVNDFQKGDIAEGYSVSREKKESFPLTVTSAQKNPTAFYLCASRVGTGVAQPQHFGDGTRLSIL.